This entry lists 13 T cell receptor beta chains sequenced from one sample in a study of blood T cell repertoires in COVID-19. The assay was immunoSEQ multiplex PCR, and TCRdb's table has in-frame clones only and misses some. The top ten clones hold around 12% of a sample with some 250,000 clones, approximately 78% of them seen once. Material for sequencing was peripheral blood. The receptors stem from a woman aged 55-69 years with active or convalescent COVID-19.

V gene TRBV2 combines with J gene TRBJ1-1; D remains unclear. Trimming took 6 bases from V and 4 from J, leaving 12 bases between them. Germline V gene data show CDR1 as SNHLY and CDR2 as FYNNEI. The CDR3 length is 13 residues. As DNA, the CDR3 is TGTGCCAGCAGCCCCCGGGAGGGCACTGAAGCTTTCTTT. It codes for CASSPREGTEAFF.

In its sample, this clone was seen once. J is TRBJ1-1 and V is TRBV6-5; possibly TRBD1 for D (6 bases). In germline, CDR1 is MNHEY, CDR2 SVGAGI. The CDR3 length is 14 residues. V shed 2 bases and J shed 5 bases, with 12 bases lying between them. The CDR3 bases are TGTGCCAGCAGTTACACTACAGGGTTTACTGAAGCTTTCTTT. Its translation: CASSYTTGFTEAFF.

The rearrangement joins TRBV4-2 to TRBJ2-5, with 12 bases lining up with TRBD2. The CDR3 length is 17 residues. The V and J ends lost 4 bases and 5 bases, in that order; junction bases with no gene match: 11. Germline V gene sequence: CDR1 LGHNA, CDR2 YNFKEQ. The CDR3 reads CASSPGSTSGGTETQYF. CDR3 bases: TGTGCCAGCAGCCCGGGATCAACTAGCGGGGGGACGGAGACCCAGTACTTC.

This sequence joins TRBV2 and TRBJ1-5, with no clear D. CDR1 and CDR2 from the germline V gene are SNHLY and FYNNEI. The CDR3 has 14 amino acids. V was pared by 2 bases and J by 0 bases, with 5 bases between. CDR3 nucleotide sequence: TGTGCCAGCAGTGAACAGGTTAGCAATCAGCCCCAGCATTTT. Translation gives CASSEQVSNQPQHF.

In this sample, this clone turned up once. This rearrangement joins TRBV28 to TRBJ1-1; D is perhaps TRBD1 (5 bases). CDR1 MDHEN and CDR2 SYDVKM come from the germline V gene. The CDR3 has 12 residues. V lost 6 bases to trimming and J lost 11 bases, with 16 bases between them. CDR3 region: CASRSPRQSAFF. In nucleotides, the CDR3 is TGTGCCAGCAGGTCCCCGCGACAGTCCGCTTTCTTT.

In this sample, this clone turned up a few times. The chain links TRBV18 to TRBJ2-7; TRBD1 agrees at 8 bases. Germline V lookup: CDR1 KGHSH, CDR2 LQKENI. V shed 4 bases and J 4 bases; nucleotides not matched to a gene: 6. The CDR3 runs 14 residues. The CDR3 spells CASSQGTGAYEQYF. In nucleotides, the CDR3 is TGTGCCAGCTCACAAGGGACAGGAGCATACGAGCAGTACTTC.

This clone was seen just once. V is TRBV15 and J is TRBJ2-1, with D possibly matching TRBD1 (6 bases). The V gene's germline CDR1 is LNHNV and CDR2 YYDKDF (reference sequence). CDR3 length equals 16 residues. V shed 3 bases and J shed 5 bases, with 17 bases lying between them. CDR3 nucleotides: TGTGCCACCAGCAGTGACCAGGGGTTCGGGGACAATGAGCAGTTCTTC. Translation: CATSSDQGFGDNEQFF. The full variable domain, rest sourced from reference TRBV15 and TRBJ2-1, is DAMVIQNPRYQVTQFGKPVTLSCSQTLNHNVMYWYQQKSSQAPKLLFHYYDKDFNNEADTPDNFQSRRPNTSFCFLDIRSPGLGDTAMYLCATSSDQGFGDNEQFFGPGTRLTVL.

The gene calls are TRBV7-9 and TRBJ1-4, with 11 bases aligning to TRBD1. Germline V lookup: CDR1 SEHNR, CDR2 FQNEAQ (reference sequence). Losses at the gene ends were 2 bases for V and 7 bases for J; bases not matched to a gene: 3. The CDR3 totals 15 residues. Here the CDR3 reads CASSLRGQGGEKLFF. The CDR3 bases are TGTGCCAGCAGCTTACGGGGACAGGGGGGTGAAAAACTGTTTTTT.

This clone was picked up one time. V and J are TRBV27 and TRBJ1-2; 8 nucleotides match TRBD1. The CDR3 consists of 14 residues. CDR1 is MNHEY, CDR2 SMNVEV, per germline (reference sequence). The trim removed 6 bases at V and 4 bases at J, leaving 7 bases unmatched. The CDR3 loop is CASRPQTGAYGYTF. CDR3 DNA: TGTGCCAGCAGACCACAGACAGGGGCCTATGGCTACACCTTC.

The V gene is TRBV5-4, the J gene TRBJ2-1, with D perhaps TRBD2 (6 bases). Trimming cost V 4 bases and J 0 bases, with 11 bases left between them. This CDR3 comprises 15 residues. The germline V gene encodes CDR1 SGHNT and CDR2 YYREEE (reference sequence). The CDR3 region has the DNA TGTGCCAGCAGCACATACGGGGGCTCCTACAATGAGCAGTTCTTC. Translation gives CASSTYGGSYNEQFF. Variable domain in full (rest from reference TRBV5-4 and TRBJ2-1): ETGVTQSPTHLIKTRGQQVTLRCSSQSGHNTVSWYQQALGQGPQFIFQYYREEENGRGNFPPRFSGLQFPNYSSELNVNALELDDSALYLCASSTYGGSYNEQFFGPGTRLTVL.

This chain uses TRBV6-6 with TRBJ2-3; 10 bases fit TRBD1. This CDR3 has 15 residues. Germline V gives CDR1 MNHNY, CDR2 SVGAGI (reference sequence). V lost 6 bases, J lost 2 bases, and 5 bases stayed unmatched. The CDR3 DNA follows: TGTGCCAGCAGCCCCGGGACAGGGGACACAGATACGCAGTATTTT. Its protein product is CASSPGTGDTDTQYF.

The chain combines TRBV30 with TRBJ1-5; D possibly corresponds to TRBD1 (5 bases). The germline CDR1 and CDR2 sequences are GTSNPN and SVGIG (reference sequence). Trimming pared 5 bases from V and 4 bases from J, leaving 15 bases between. The CDR3 length is 14 residues. Here the CDR3 DNA reads TGTGCCTGGCAGGCCACAGGACGGAATCAGCCCCAGCATTTT. Amino acids: CAWQATGRNQPQHF. Full variable domain (missing parts from reference TRBV30 and TRBJ1-5): SQTIHQWPATLVQPVGSPLSLECTVEGTSNPNLYWYRQAAGRGLQLLFYSVGIGQISSEVPQNLSASRPQDRQFILSSKKLLLSDSGFYLCAWQATGRNQPQHFGDGTRLSIL.

This chain joins TRBV11-2 and TRBJ1-3; 10 bases align to TRBD1. Germline V gene sequence: CDR1 SGHAT, CDR2 FQNNGV. CDR3 length: 17 amino acids. V lost 5 bases, J lost 1 base, and 8 bases stayed unmatched. CDR3 DNA sequence: TGTGCCAGCAGCCTTTACGGACAGGGGGGATCTGGAAACACCATATATTTT. Its protein product is CASSLYGQGGSGNTIYF.